A selection of T cell receptor beta chains follows, all from one sample in a study of response to subunit inactivated influenza vaccine. TCRdb processed the RT-PCR reads anew with MiXCR; each CDR3 protein has one entry. The data contain 500,000 to 550,000 distinct CDR3 sequences, 7.2% of them seen just once; the ten biggest clones take up roughly 13%. The material sequenced was PBMCs from blood, taken roughly 24 months after vaccination. The source of these receptors is a man between 50 and 69 years old who received an inactivated influenza vaccine. The CDR3 runs from the conserved cysteine through the conserved F or W. The D gene is left open where the match is weak. The size field is filled for only some rows; it gives once, few, many or a size class.

>TRBV20-1|NA|TRBJ2-7|NA
TGCAGTGCTAGTGGTTCGGGGCCCTACGAGCAGTACTTC
CSASGSGPYEQYF
>TRBV6-5|TRBD1|TRBJ2-5|few
TGTGCCAGCAGTTACCAACAGGGGAAGCAAGAGACCCAGTACTTC
CASSYQQGKQETQYF
>TRBV12-3/TRBV12-4|NA|TRBJ1-4|few
TGTGCCAGCAGTTTAAGCTGGGAGGGGGAAAAACTGTTTTTT
CASSLSWEGEKLFF
>TRBV29-1|TRBD1|TRBJ2-1|NA
TGCAGCGTTCACAGGGGGTATCGGAATGAGCAGTTCTTC
CSVHRGYRNEQFF
>TRBV5-1|TRBD2|TRBJ2-2|many
TGCGCCAGCAGCTTGGTTCCCCCGGGACTAGCGAACACCGGGGAGCTGTTTTTT
CASSLVPPGLANTGELFF
>TRBV28|NA|TRBJ2-1|once
TGTGCCAGCAGTTTATTAGAAGCGAATCAGTTCTTC
CASSLLEANQFF
>TRBV24-1|TRBD1|TRBJ2-2|few
TGTGCCACCAGGGGGACAGGGGCCGGGGAGCTGTTTTTT
CATRGTGAGELFF
>TRBV29-1|TRBD2|TRBJ2-6|few
TGCAGCGTTGAAGGTGGCGAGCGGGAGTACTCTGGGGCCAACGTCCTGACTTTC
CSVEGGEREYSGANVLTF
>TRBV11-2|NA|TRBJ2-7|few
TGTGCCAGCAGCCTAGAGGGGGGGCCTCTGAACGAGCAGTACTTC
CASSLEGGPLNEQYF
>TRBV20-1|TRBD1|TRBJ2-7|few
TGCAGTGCTGGGAAGACAGGGGAAAGCTACGAGCAGTACTTC
CSAGKTGESYEQYF
>TRBV5-5|NA|TRBJ2-5|many
TGTGCCAGCAGCCCAACTGCGTGGACCGCTCAAGAGACCCAGTACTTC
CASSPTAWTAQETQYF
>TRBV5-1|TRBD1|TRBJ2-3|many
TGCGCCAGCAGCCCGCGACAGGGGGCAAGCACAGATACGCAGTATTTT
CASSPRQGASTDTQYF
>TRBV25-1|NA|TRBJ1-2|NA
TGTGCCAGCAGTTATGGGAGAGGCTACACCTTC
CASSYGRGYTF
>TRBV7-2|TRBD2|TRBJ2-7|NA
TGTGCCAGCAGCTTTAGCGGGTTTACTTACGAGCAGTACTTC
CASSFSGFTYEQYF
>TRBV14|NA|TRBJ2-5|few
TGTGCCAGCAGCCAACTTATTATAGGGGAGACCCAGTACTTC
CASSQLIIGETQYF
>TRBV11-2|TRBD2|TRBJ2-1|NA
TGTGCCAGCAGCTCAGGGGGGACTAGCGGGATGGGAGAGCAGTTCTTC
CASSSGGTSGMGEQFF
>TRBV7-2|NA|TRBJ2-2|few
TGTGCCAGCAGCTTAGCCCCTATAGCAGCGAAGGGCGGGGAGCTGTTTTTT
CASSLAPIAAKGGELFF
>TRBV6-1|NA|TRBJ2-7|many
TGTGCCAGCAGTGGCAAAACAGGGAGCTCCTACGAGCAGTACTTC
CASSGKTGSSYEQYF
>TRBV5-6|TRBD1|TRBJ2-1|NA
TGTGCCAGCAGCCACCAGGACAGGAGGTCGAATGAGCAGTTCTTC
CASSHQDRRSNEQFF
>TRBV7-2|NA|TRBJ2-7|few
TGTGCCAGCAGCTCTGGCGGGGGCCCCTACGAGCAGTACTTC
CASSSGGGPYEQYF
>TRBV20-1|TRBD1|TRBJ1-6|few
TGCAGTGCTCCAATCCGAACAGGGGGTAATTCACCCCTCCACTTT
CSAPIRTGGNSPLHF
>TRBV7-9|NA|TRBJ2-4|many
TGTGCCAGCACCCTAAGTGGGGGAAACATTCAGTACTTC
CASTLSGGNIQYF
>TRBV20-1|NA|TRBJ2-1|few
TGCAGTGCTGGTCAGAGCTCCTACAATGAGCAGTTCTTC
CSAGQSSYNEQFF
>TRBV12-3/TRBV12-4|TRBD1|TRBJ1-4|few
TGTGCCAGCAGTGTGGGACAGGGTCAGGAAAAACTGTTTTTT
CASSVGQGQEKLFF
>TRBV2|TRBD1|TRBJ1-3|NA
TGTGCCAGCAGGGACGACAGGGCGATCGGAAACACCATATATTTT
CASRDDRAIGNTIYF
>TRBV11-2|TRBD1|TRBJ2-7|NA
TGTGCCAGCACCCCGGGACAGCCCTACGAGCAGTACTTC
CASTPGQPYEQYF
>TRBV9|NA|TRBJ2-1|many
TGTGCCAGCAGCCCCCCAACCCGGGTCAATGAGCAGTTCTTC
CASSPPTRVNEQFF
>TRBV2|TRBD1|TRBJ1-1|few
TGTGCCAGGGGCGGACAGGGGACTGAAGCTTTCTTT
CARGGQGTEAFF
>TRBV4-3|TRBD1|TRBJ2-6|once
TGCGCCAGCAGCCAAGAAGGGGGCCCCGGCTCTGGGGCCAACGTCCTGACTTTC
CASSQEGGPGSGANVLTF
>TRBV4-2|NA|TRBJ2-7|NA
TGTGCCAGCAGCCAGGGGGTGGGGTGGCTCAACGAGCAGTACTTC
CASSQGVGWLNEQYF
>TRBV11-2|NA|TRBJ1-1|NA
TGTGCCAGCAGCTTAGCGTCCGGGACGAACACTGAAGCTTTCTTT
CASSLASGTNTEAFF